What follows is one T cell receptor beta chain and its context. What it binds is not known. It was by quantitative 5'-RACE with molecular barcodes that TCR beta libraries were made. TCRdb re-called the 5' RACE reads through MiXCR, storing one row per CDR3 protein. The table lists under 150,000 distinct CDR3 sequences, approximately 9.9% of them singletons. Germline V gene data show CDR1 as LNHDA and CDR2 as SQIVND (reference sequence). This CDR3 has 18 residues. V gave up 0 bases and J gave up 6 bases; unmatched junction bases: 14. The entry originates in a study of CD8 T cells in ankylosing spondylitis. Study findings and constraints: In peripheral blood, disease-linked CD8+ clones occurred at relatively low frequencies. The authors reported significant enrichment of disease-linked clones in matched ankylosing spondylitis synovial fluid. Earlier studies detected some motif variants in reactive arthritis synovial fluid and blood.

The chain has TRBV19 and TRBJ1-5; the match to TRBD1 covers 7 bases. This TCR was recovered from a male donor with ankylosing spondylitis or in good health (not recorded which). The sequencing sample was made of blood, either unsorted or a sorted T cell fraction (not recorded which). CDR3 amino acids: CASSIDPTPTGHRQPQHF. The CDR3 coding sequence is TGTGCCAGTAGTATAGATCCTACCCCGACAGGGCATCGTCAGCCCCAGCATTTT. The whole variable domain, filled in from reference TRBV19 and TRBJ1-5, reads DGGITQSPKYLFRKEGQNVTLSCEQNLNHDAMYWYRQDPGQGLRLIYYSQIVNDFQKGDIAEGYSVSREKKESFPLTVTSAQKNPTAFYLCASSIDPTPTGHRQPQHFGDGTRLSIL.